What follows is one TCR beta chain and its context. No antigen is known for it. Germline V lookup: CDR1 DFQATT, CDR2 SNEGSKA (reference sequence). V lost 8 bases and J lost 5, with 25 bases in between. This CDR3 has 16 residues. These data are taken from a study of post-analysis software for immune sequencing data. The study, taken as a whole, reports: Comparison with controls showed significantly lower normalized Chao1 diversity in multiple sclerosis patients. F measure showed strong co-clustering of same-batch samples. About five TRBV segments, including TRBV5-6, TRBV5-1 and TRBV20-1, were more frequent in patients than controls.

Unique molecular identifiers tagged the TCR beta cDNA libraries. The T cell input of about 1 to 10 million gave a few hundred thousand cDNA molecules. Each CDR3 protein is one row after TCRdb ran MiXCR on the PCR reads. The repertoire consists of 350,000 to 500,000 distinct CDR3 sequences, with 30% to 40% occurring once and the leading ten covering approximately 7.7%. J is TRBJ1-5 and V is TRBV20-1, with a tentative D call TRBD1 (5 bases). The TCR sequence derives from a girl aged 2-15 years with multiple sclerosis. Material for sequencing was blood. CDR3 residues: CSKGYEADLLHQPQHF. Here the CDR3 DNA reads TGCAGTAAGGGGTATGAGGCAGACCTTCTCCATCAGCCCCAGCATTTT.